These 20 T cell receptor beta chains share one sample of origin, sequenced in a study of post-analysis software for immune sequencing data (dated by TCRdb to between 2014 and 2017). Library preparation was by PCR. Sequencer: Illumina HiSeq 2500. Unique molecular identifiers were incorporated into TCR beta cDNA libraries to reduce PCR and sequencing biases. Clones were called with MiXCR by TCRdb after fastp trimmed the public reads at Q25, and only in-frame beta chains were retained. Rows merge per CDR3 protein into single entries with the most common DNA and genes. This sample holds hundreds of thousands of distinct CDR3 sequences; 59% were observed only once. The biggest ten clones account for about 10% of the sample. These TCRs are of unknown antigen specificity. Here is what the overall study found, with its caveats: Significantly higher frequencies in patients than in controls were found for roughly 5 TRBV segments, including TRBV5-6, TRBV5-1 and TRBV20-1.

The sequenced sample consisted of blood. The receptors here all came from a girl aged 2 to 10 with multiple sclerosis.

CDR3 nucleotide sequence: TGTGCCAGGGGACAGGACCTAAGCTCCTACGAGCAGTACTTC. Its protein product is CARGQDLSSYEQYF. V is TRBV21-1 and J is TRBJ2-7; no check of the table's D call, TRBD1, against the DNA was made. TRBV21-1 is a pseudogene. The CDR3 has 14 residues.

V usage is TRBV5-1 and J usage is TRBJ2-1; D might be TRBD1 or TRBD2, each matching 6 bases. Trimming shortened V by 0 bases and J by 4 bases, and 20 bases separated the two germline ends. From germline, CDR1 is SGHRS and CDR2 YFSETQ. There are 18 residues in the CDR3. CDR3 amino acids: CASSLAPRSGATYNEQFF. The CDR3 nucleotides read TGCGCCAGCAGCTTGGCCCCTCGATCGGGGGCGACATACAATGAGCAGTTCTTC.

This chain connects TRBV12-3 or TRBV12-4 to TRBJ2-7; 9 bases match TRBD1. The CDR3 contains 15 residues. V lost 5 bases to trimming and J lost 2 bases; unmatched junction nucleotides: 7. The CDR3 bases are TGTGCCAGCAGTCCCTGGACAGGGGCGACCTACGAGCAGTACTTC. Its protein is CASSPWTGATYEQYF.

CDR3 amino acids: CASSHPPGQGTEAFF. The DNA of the CDR3 is TGCGCCAGCAGCCACCCTCCGGGGCAAGGGACTGAAGCTTTCTTT. This chain joins TRBV4-1 and TRBJ1-1, with TRBD1 as a possible D gene (5 bases). V gave up 3 bases and J gave up 5 bases, with 16 bases separating them. The CDR3 contains 15 residues. CDR1 is MGHRA and CDR2 is YSYEKL in the germline V gene.

This clonotype was seen a single time. The gene calls are TRBV6-2 or TRBV6-3 and TRBJ2-1; 12 nucleotides line up with TRBD2. V shed 5 bases, J shed 8 bases, and the junction held 34 bases outside the gene matches. CDR3 length: 24 amino acids. Germline CDR1 is MNHEY and CDR2 is SVGEGT. CDR3 coding DNA: TGTGCCAGCAGTAGGCGGGTCGGTTTGGAGAGGAGCCATGCCCGACTAGCGGGAGTGGATGAGCAGTTCTTC. It codes for CASSRRVGLERSHARLAGVDEQFF.

This clonotype has a handful of counts. The rearrangement links TRBV12-3 or TRBV12-4 to TRBJ1-4; 8 bases agree with TRBD1. V shed 8 bases, J shed 8 bases, and the junction held 10 bases outside the gene matches. The CDR3 loop spans 14 amino acids. The CDR3 DNA sequence: TGTGCCAGCGGAAAACAGGGGGTACAGGAAAAACTGTTTTTT. Protein sequence: CASGKQGVQEKLFF.

This clonotype was found a few times. The rearrangement uses TRBV20-1 and TRBJ2-1; 8 bases map to TRBD2. This CDR3 has 19 amino acids. Germline lookup yields CDR1 DFQATT and CDR2 SNEGSKA (reference sequence). V dropped 7 bases and J dropped 6; count of bases not matched to a gene: 26. CDR3 coding DNA: TGCAGTGTAAATAGTCTGTTGGCCGGGACTAGAAGAAGGATCAATGAGCAGTTCTTC. Encoded protein: CSVNSLLAGTRRRINEQFF.

V gene TRBV6-2 or TRBV6-3 combines with J gene TRBJ2-1, with 14 bases matching TRBD2. CDR3 length: 19 amino acids. Germline trimming cut 0 bases from V and 4 bases from J; bases unmatched to any gene: 8. CDR1 and CDR2 (germline): MNHEY, SVGEGT. In nucleotides, the CDR3 is TGTGCCAGCAGTTACTCTACTTGGACTAGCGGGAGGAGTTACAATGAGCAGTTCTTC. Translation: CASSYSTWTSGRSYNEQFF.

This chain uses TRBV20-1 with TRBJ1-2; TRBD1 matches 10 bases. This CDR3 spans 17 amino acids. J was trimmed by 3 bases and V by 6 bases; bases with no gene match: 16. Germline CDR1 reads DFQATT; CDR2 reads SNEGSKA (reference sequence). The CDR3 loop reads CSAPGTGASSEHYGYTF. The CDR3 bases are TGCAGTGCACCCGGGACAGGGGCCTCCAGCGAGCACTATGGCTACACCTTC.

This clonotype was observed a few times. The chain carries TRBV2 and TRBJ2-3; 7 positions match TRBD1. The CDR3 sequence is 15 residues long. V shed 6 bases and J 4 bases; nucleotides not matched to a gene: 10. Germline CDR1 and CDR2: SNHLY and FYNNEI. CDR3 sequence reads: CASSEQTGFSDTQYF. CDR3 DNA: TGTGCCAGCAGCGAACAGACAGGGTTTTCAGATACGCAGTATTTT.

This clonotype appeared a single time. This chain connects TRBV29-1 to TRBJ2-1; D is undetermined. Germline-derived CDR1 and CDR2 are SQVTM and ANQGSEA. This CDR3 is 18 amino acids long. Trimming stripped 6 bases from V and 4 bases from J, with 28 bases between. For the CDR3, the DNA is TGCAGCGTCCTCATAGGACGGTGGAACCGTTTCACTTACAATGAGCAGTTCTTC. Translated, it gives CSVLIGRWNRFTYNEQFF.

This chain joins TRBV6-2 or TRBV6-3 and TRBJ1-5, with 9 positions matching TRBD1. With V trimmed by 6 bases and J by 5 bases, 5 bases remained unmatched. CDR1 and CDR2 from the germline V gene are MNHEY and SVGEGT. The CDR3 spans 14 residues. The CDR3 region has the DNA TGTGCCAGCAGAGCCGACAGGGGGGATCAGCCCCAGCATTTT. It is translated as CASRADRGDQPQHF.

The chain combines TRBV11-2 with TRBJ2-7; D perhaps matches TRBD2 (6 bases). Trimming took 1 base from V and 0 from J, leaving 13 bases between them. The CDR3 runs 16 residues. Germline V lookup: CDR1 SGHAT, CDR2 FQNNGV. The CDR3 bases are TGTGCCAGCAGCTTAGTAGCCGGGACTTACTCCTACGAGCAGTACTTC. It codes for CASSLVAGTYSYEQYF.

J is TRBJ2-1 and V is TRBV7-8, with 8 nucleotides matching TRBD2. Trimming removed 5 bases from V and 4 bases from J; junction bases left unmatched: 10. Germline CDR1 is SGHVS and CDR2 is FQNEAQ. This CDR3 has 16 amino acids. The CDR3 loop is CASSPSPGLEYNEQFF. CDR3 nucleotides: TGTGCCAGCAGCCCATCACCGGGACTAGAATACAATGAGCAGTTCTTC.

This clonotype was counted between two and nine times. This chain links TRBV5-6 with TRBJ2-7; D not certain. V gave up 2 bases and J gave up 5 bases, with 11 bases separating them. CDR1 is SGHDT and CDR2 is YYEEEE in the germline V gene. This CDR3 is built from 13 residues. The CDR3 protein is CASSFFQEHEQYF. The CDR3 DNA reads TGTGCCAGCAGCTTCTTCCAGGAACACGAGCAGTACTTC.

A remark on this clonotype: The DNA is left out, because the CDR3 cannot be placed on it with certainty; the CDR3 is given as TCRdb lists it. The chain couples TRBV21-1 to TRBJ1-3. TRBV21-1 is termed a pseudogene. With termini counted, the CDR3 has 18 amino acids. CDR3 sequence reads: CASSMNVADGISGNTIYF.

V is TRBV12-3 or TRBV12-4 and J is TRBJ2-1, with a tentative D call TRBD2 (6 bases). Trimming removed 8 bases at V and 3 bases at J, with 11 bases between. CDR3 length: 13 amino acids. CDR3 region: CASWDSGYNEQFF. As DNA, the CDR3 is TGTGCCAGCTGGGATAGCGGCTACAATGAGCAGTTCTTC.

This clonotype came up a few times. The chain joins TRBV5-1 to TRBJ2-5, with TRBD1 as a possible D gene (6 bases). The CDR3 is made up of 14 amino acids. The ends were cut back, 4 bases at V and 0 bases at J, with 10 bases in the middle. Germline-derived CDR1 and CDR2 are SGHRS and YFSETQ. The chain's CDR3 is CASSRGQNQETQYF. Written as DNA, the CDR3 is TGCGCCAGCAGCCGCGGACAGAACCAAGAGACCCAGTACTTC.

The chain carries TRBV11-2 and TRBJ2-1; 8 nucleotides agree with TRBD1. In germline, CDR1 is SGHAT, CDR2 FQNNGV. The CDR3 contains 14 residues. After removal of 5 bases from V and 6 bases from J, the junction contained 6 bases not matched to a gene. Here the CDR3 reads CASSPHDRGNEQFF. The CDR3, as DNA: TGTGCCAGCAGCCCCCACGACAGGGGCAATGAGCAGTTCTTC.

The V and J genes are TRBV4-1 and TRBJ2-1; D is perhaps TRBD1 (7 bases). Between the trimmed V and J ends, which lost 0 bases and 10 bases, there was a span of 16 bases. Germline values: CDR1 MGHRA, CDR2 YSYEKL. The CDR3 contains 15 residues. CDR3 sequence (DNA): TGCGCCAGCAGCCAAGAAGCCGGAGGGGGCCAGGAGCAGTTCTTC. Translation gives CASSQEAGGGQEQFF.